The 18 T cell receptor beta chains in this list originate from one sample, sequenced in a study of radiotherapy plus CTLA-4 blockade in lung cancer. TCRdb keeps only in-frame clones here, not all; method: immunoSEQ multiplex PCR. The top ten clones hold just under 8.5% of a sample with 49,000 or so clones, around 69% of them seen once. Here the sequenced sample was peripheral blood, taken from a patient treated with radiotherapy plus ipilimumab. The receptors come from a human donor with non-small cell lung cancer who had stable disease on radiotherapy plus ipilimumab.

The chain is built from TRBV6-5 and TRBJ2-3, with D uncertain. V lost 0 bases and J 8 bases, leaving 9 bases between the germline ends. Germline-derived CDR1 and CDR2 are MNHEY and SVGAGI. This CDR3 is 13 amino acids long. CDR3 protein: CASSYSAGFTQYF. CDR3 bases: TGTGCCAGCAGTTACTCAGCAGGTTTTACGCAGTATTTT.

This clone was detected a few times. The gene calls are TRBV6-1 and TRBJ2-3; 7 nucleotides match TRBD2. Germline CDR1 MNHNS, CDR2 SASEGT. The V gene end was trimmed by 10 bases and the J gene end by 1 base; junction bases not matched to a gene: 5. The CDR3 has 13 residues. The CDR3 DNA follows: TGTGCCACTCTCGCGGGGGGCACAGATACGCAGTATTTT. This translates into CATLAGGTDTQYF.

This clone was seen just once. The genes are TRBV4-1 and TRBJ1-5; tentatively, D is TRBD1 (5 bases). In germline, CDR1 is MGHRA, CDR2 YSYEKL. Trimming cost V 0 bases and J 11 bases, with 23 bases left between them. The CDR3 covers 17 residues. CDR3 nucleotide sequence: TGCGCCAGCAGCCAAGAAGGGAGCTCGGGACTGAGCCAGTCCCAGCATTTT. It codes for CASSQEGSSGLSQSQHF.

The chain couples TRBV19 to TRBJ2-2, with no clear D. CDR1 is LNHDA, CDR2 SQIVND, per germline (reference sequence). V lost 1 base to trimming and J lost 5 bases, with 8 bases between them. The CDR3 loop spans 14 amino acids. The CDR3 protein is CASSIGVLTGELFF. CDR3 DNA sequence: TGTGCCAGTAGTATAGGCGTCCTGACCGGGGAGCTGTTTTTT.

This clone rates as medium-sized. The genes are TRBV19 and TRBJ1-2, with TRBD1 identical over 8 bases. Germline V gives CDR1 LNHDA, CDR2 SQIVND (reference sequence). The CDR3 has 12 amino acids. Losses at the gene ends were 4 bases for V and 8 bases for J; bases not matched to a gene: 3. As DNA, the CDR3 is TGTGCCAGTAGTAGCCGGACAGGGGGCTACACCTTC. The encoded protein is CASSSRTGGYTF.

V and J are TRBV7-2 and TRBJ2-5; 7 nucleotides agree with TRBD2. Trimming at V came to 1 base and at J to 5 bases, leaving 7 bases not matched to a gene. This CDR3 comprises 15 residues. CDR1 and CDR2 from the germline V gene are SGHTA and FQGNSA. CDR3 in DNA: TGTGCCAGCAGCTTAGTCTGGGGAGGGCGCGAGACCCAGTACTTC. Its protein is CASSLVWGGRETQYF. The full variable domain, completed using reference TRBV7-2 and TRBJ2-5, is GAGVSQSPSNKVTEKGKDVELRCDPISGHTALYWYRQSLGQGLEFLIYFQGNSAPDKSGLPSDRFSAERTGGSVSTLTIQRTQQEDSAVYLCASSLVWGGRETQYFGPGTRLLVL.

The chain joins TRBV25-1 to TRBJ1-1, with TRBD1 identical over 8 bases. The germline gives CDR1 MGHDK, CDR2 SYGVNS. The CDR3 sequence is 12 residues long. V shed 8 bases, J shed 10 bases, and the junction held 9 bases outside the gene matches. Written as DNA, the CDR3 is TGTGCCAGCCTAGACCCCGGACAGGGAGCTTTCTTT. Its translation is CASLDPGQGAFF.

The table lists this clone with a few counts. The V call is TRBV19, the J call TRBJ1-6; D may be TRBD1 (6 bases). V lost 4 bases to trimming and J lost 7 bases, with 11 bases between them. CDR1 is LNHDA, CDR2 SQIVND, per germline (reference sequence). This CDR3 contains 14 residues. The DNA of the CDR3 is TGTGCCAGTAGTAACAGGGAGCCCAATTCACCCCTCCACTTT. This sequence encodes CASSNREPNSPLHF.

J is TRBJ1-1 and V is TRBV5-4; D may be TRBD1 (6 bases). CDR3 length: 14 amino acids. V lost 4 bases, J lost 5 bases, and 15 bases lay in between. Germline CDR1 reads SGHNT; CDR2 reads YYREEE (reference sequence). The CDR3 loop is CASSAQGTRTEAFF. CDR3 coding DNA: TGTGCCAGCAGCGCACAGGGTACCCGAACTGAAGCTTTCTTT.

The chain recombines TRBV20-1 with TRBJ1-2; D is possibly TRBD1 (6 bases). V lost 6 bases and J lost 7, with 12 bases in between. The length of the CDR3 is 11 residues. Germline assignment: CDR1 DFQATT and CDR2 SNEGSKA (reference sequence). For the CDR3, the DNA is TGCAGTGCCCGGACAGCCTGTGGCTACACCTTC. Residues: CSARTACGYTF.

This clone was detected only a few times. The J gene is TRBJ2-6, the V gene TRBV7-9; the match to TRBD1 covers 7 bases. The V gene's germline CDR1 is SEHNR and CDR2 FQNEAQ (reference sequence). The V segment lost 11 bases and the J segment 0 bases; nucleotides outside the gene matches: 4. The CDR3 sequence is 14 residues long. Here the CDR3 reads CAVRQGSGANVLTF. The CDR3 bases are TGTGCCGTGAGACAGGGCTCTGGGGCCAACGTCCTGACTTTC.

This clone was counted a few times. The rearrangement joins TRBV18 to TRBJ2-7, with D perhaps matching TRBD1 (5 bases). CDR1 is KGHSH, CDR2 LQKENI, per germline. V dropped 5 bases and J dropped 7 bases, with 15 bases sitting between them. The CDR3 runs 13 residues. The CDR3 nucleotides read TGTGCCAGCTCAATCGGTGTAGGGGATGAGCAGTACGTC. It codes for CASSIGVGDEQYV.

This clone has just one count. J is TRBJ2-1 and V is TRBV4-3; 11 bases are a match to TRBD2. J was trimmed by 6 bases and V by 1 base; bases with no gene match: 14. The CDR3 is 19 residues long. Germline CDR1 LGHNA, CDR2 YSLEER. CDR3 region: CASSQATTSGGARANEQFF. Here the CDR3 DNA reads TGCGCCAGCAGCCAAGCGACTACTAGCGGGGGTGCTCGGGCCAATGAGCAGTTCTTC.

V and J are TRBV5-1 and TRBJ1-1, with D tentatively TRBD1 (6 bases). Trimming took 2 bases from V and 6 from J, leaving 20 bases between them. Germline V gives CDR1 SGHRS, CDR2 YFSETQ. The CDR3 runs to 16 residues. CDR3 loop: CASSFGRREGGAEAFF. The DNA for the CDR3 is TGCGCCAGCAGCTTCGGGAGAAGGGAAGGGGGGGCTGAAGCTTTCTTT.

The V and J genes are TRBV19 and TRBJ1-1; unclear D gene. Trimming took off 10 bases at V and 3 bases at J, with 9 bases between the two ends. CDR1 LNHDA and CDR2 SQIVND come from the germline V gene (reference sequence). This CDR3 comprises 11 residues. For the CDR3, the DNA is TGTGCCACCCAGAGAGACACTGAAGCTTTCTTT. As protein: CATQRDTEAFF.

The chain links TRBV29-1 to TRBJ2-3; no clear D. The CDR3 is 12 residues long. The ends were cut back, 5 bases at V and 4 bases at J, with 10 bases in the middle. Germline lookup yields CDR1 SQVTM and CDR2 ANQGSEA. The CDR3 region is CSVHLTSDTQYF. The CDR3 nucleotides are TGCAGCGTTCATCTTACATCAGATACGCAGTATTTT.

V usage is TRBV5-4 and J usage is TRBJ1-3, with a tentative D call TRBD1 (5 bases). The CDR3 length is 15 residues. V shed 0 bases and J shed 2 bases, with 9 bases lying between them. Germline V lookup: CDR1 SGHNT, CDR2 YYREEE (reference sequence). The CDR3: CASSLESGTGNTIYF. Here the CDR3 DNA reads TGTGCCAGCAGCTTGGAGTCAGGGACTGGAAACACCATATATTTT.

This chain joins TRBV7-9 and TRBJ1-2, with 10 bases that match TRBD1. Trimming cost V 5 bases and J 5 bases; bases outside gene matches: 5. The germline V gene has CDR1 SEHNR and CDR2 FQNEAQ (reference sequence). This CDR3 comprises 14 residues. CDR3 sequence (DNA): TGTGCCAGCAGCCCGGGACAGGGGTTTTATGGCTACACCTTC. Amino acids: CASSPGQGFYGYTF.